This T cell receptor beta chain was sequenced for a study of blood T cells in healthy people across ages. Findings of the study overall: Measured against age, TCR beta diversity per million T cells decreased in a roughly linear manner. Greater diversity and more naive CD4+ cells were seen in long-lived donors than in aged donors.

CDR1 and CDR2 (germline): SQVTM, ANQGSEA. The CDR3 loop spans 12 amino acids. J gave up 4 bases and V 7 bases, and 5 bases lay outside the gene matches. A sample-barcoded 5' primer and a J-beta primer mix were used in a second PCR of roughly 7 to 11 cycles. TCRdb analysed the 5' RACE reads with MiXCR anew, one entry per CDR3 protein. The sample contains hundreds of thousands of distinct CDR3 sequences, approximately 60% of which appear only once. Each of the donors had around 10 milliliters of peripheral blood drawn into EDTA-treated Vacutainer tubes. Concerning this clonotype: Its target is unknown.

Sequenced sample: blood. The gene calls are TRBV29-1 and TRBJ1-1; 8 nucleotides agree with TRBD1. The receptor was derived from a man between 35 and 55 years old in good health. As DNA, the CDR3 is TGCAGCGCTAAACAGGGGGGCACTGAAGCTTTCTTT. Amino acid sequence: CSAKQGGTEAFF.